The next 32 T cell receptor beta chains were all read from a single sample in a study of cytomegalovirus exposure and HLA in healthy donors. The PCR used 60 Vbeta and 13 Jbeta primers. Clones were sequenced by immunoSEQ multiplex PCR, and TCRdb holds only the in-frame ones, with some missing. The sample lists 100,000 or so clones, 70% to 80% seen once, with 3.5% to 5% in the top ten. Sequencing used PBMCs. The receptor set was obtained from a female donor in good health and CMV-seropositive.

The chain carries TRBV7-6 and TRBJ2-7; 11 positions match TRBD2. The CDR3 is made up of 16 amino acids. Germline V lookup: CDR1 SGHVS, CDR2 FNYEAQ. The V gene end was trimmed by 5 bases and the J gene end by 4 bases; junction bases not matched to a gene: 10. The CDR3 DNA sequence: TGTGCCAGCAGCCAGCCGCTAGCGGGAGGTCGGTACGAGCAGTACTTC. Its protein is CASSQPLAGGRYEQYF. The full variable domain, its missing parts supplied by reference TRBV7-6 and TRBJ2-7, is GAGVSQSPRYKVTKRGQDVALRCDPISGHVSLYWYRQALGQGPEFLTYFNYEAQQDKSGLPNDRFSAERPEGSISTLTIQRTEQRDSAMYRCASSQPLAGGRYEQYFGPGTRLTVT.

V is TRBV5-1 and J is TRBJ2-3; D unclear. Germline V gives CDR1 SGHRS, CDR2 YFSETQ. The CDR3 has 17 residues. Trimming left V 2 bases short and J 0 bases short, with 16 bases between. CDR3 region: CASSFSRGASSTDTQYF. Written as DNA, the CDR3 is TGCGCCAGCAGCTTTAGTCGAGGAGCCTCTAGCACAGATACGCAGTATTTT.

The chain employs TRBV5-5 and TRBJ2-7, with TRBD1 matching over 7 bases. J was trimmed by 2 bases and V by 4 bases; bases with no gene match: 12. The CDR3 length is 16 residues. Germline CDR1 is SGHKS and CDR2 is YYEKEE (reference sequence). The CDR3 loop reads CASSRAMTGMTYEQYF. The DNA for the CDR3 is TGTGCCAGCAGCCGCGCCATGACAGGGATGACCTACGAGCAGTACTTC.

This chain joins TRBV6-6 and TRBJ2-5, with D maybe TRBD2 (6 bases). This CDR3 comprises 15 residues. CDR1 and CDR2 from the germline V gene are MNHNY and SVGAGI (reference sequence). V was cut by 2 bases and J by 5 bases, with 15 bases left in between. The CDR3 coding sequence is TGTGCCAGCAGTTACGGTCCCGGGAGTGGGGAGACCCAGTACTTC. It specifies CASSYGPGSGETQYF.

This clone was counted only a few times. V is TRBV10-3 and J is TRBJ2-7, with D possibly TRBD2 on 6 matching bases. Per the germline V gene, CDR1 is ENHRY and CDR2 is SYGVKD. The CDR3 has 14 residues. With 10 bases removed from V and 4 bases from J, the gap between germline ends came to 20 bases. Here the CDR3 reads CASTMTGTFYEQYF. The CDR3 nucleotides are TGTGCCAGCACCATGACCGGGACTTTTTACGAGCAGTACTTC.

This chain links TRBV19 with TRBJ1-3, with D perhaps matching TRBD1 (6 bases). Germline-derived CDR1 and CDR2 are LNHDA and SQIVND (reference sequence). The CDR3 loop spans 16 amino acids. V lost 3 bases, J lost 4 bases, and 16 bases lay in between. CDR3 sequence: CASSIIAGATGNTIYF. CDR3 nucleotides: TGTGCCAGTAGTATTATCGCAGGGGCTACCGGAAACACCATATATTTT. Filled out from reference TRBV19 and TRBJ1-3, the complete variable domain reads DGGITQSPKYLFRKEGQNVTLSCEQNLNHDAMYWYRQDPGQGLRLIYYSQIVNDFQKGDIAEGYSVSREKKESFPLTVTSAQKNPTAFYLCASSIIAGATGNTIYFGEGSWLTVV.

This clone showed up just a few times. V is TRBV7-9 and J is TRBJ2-7, with 11 positions matching TRBD1. In germline, CDR1 is SEHNR, CDR2 FQNEAQ (reference sequence). J gave up 3 bases and V 5 bases, and 3 bases lay outside the gene matches. The CDR3 totals 14 residues. CDR3 region: CASSPGTGGYEQYF. The CDR3 region has the DNA TGTGCCAGCAGCCCCGGGACAGGGGGCTACGAGCAGTACTTC.

The chain uses TRBV4-1 and TRBJ2-3, with 9 bases identical to TRBD2. The V segment lost 3 bases and the J segment 4 bases; nucleotides outside the gene matches: 8. Germline CDR1 and CDR2: MGHRA and YSYEKL. This CDR3 contains 16 residues. This CDR3 is CASSQRAGGTPDTQYF. The DNA of the CDR3 is TGCGCCAGCAGCCAGCGAGCGGGGGGAACCCCAGATACGCAGTATTTT.

This chain connects TRBV10-3 to TRBJ1-1, with D uncertain. The CDR3 totals 13 residues. V lost 7 bases and J 1 base, leaving 10 bases between the germline ends. Germline-derived CDR1 and CDR2 are ENHRY and SYGVKD. The CDR3 here is CAITSDSNTEAFF. The CDR3 DNA follows: TGTGCCATCACGAGTGACTCGAACACTGAAGCTTTCTTT.

The chain uses TRBV6-1 and TRBJ2-7; D call uncertain. Per germline, CDR1 MNHNS and CDR2 SASEGT. V shed 3 bases and J shed 0 bases, with 12 bases lying between them. The CDR3 totals 15 residues. CDR3 nucleotides: TGTGCCAGCAGTGACACCTTTACCAGCTCCTACGAGCAGTACTTC. Translation gives CASSDTFTSSYEQYF.

The J gene is TRBJ2-5, the V gene TRBV30; D is possibly TRBD2 (5 bases). V lost 1 base and J lost 4, with 22 bases in between. There are 17 residues in the CDR3. CDR1 is GTSNPN and CDR2 is SVGIG in the germline V gene (reference sequence). CDR3: CAWSENLGPREGETQYF. The DNA of the CDR3 is TGTGCCTGGAGTGAGAATCTCGGGCCTCGGGAAGGAGAGACCCAGTACTTC. Full variable domain (missing parts from reference TRBV30 and TRBJ2-5): SQTIHQWPATLVQPVGSPLSLECTVEGTSNPNLYWYRQAAGRGLQLLFYSVGIGQISSEVPQNLSASRPQDRQFILSSKKLLLSDSGFYLCAWSENLGPREGETQYFGPGTRLLVL.

The CDR3 loop reads CASSLGRVDRANQIVGELFF. The CDR3 DNA is TGTGCCAGCAGCTTGGGGAGGGTTGACCGGGCCAACCAAATAGTCGGGGAGCTGTTTTTT. The J gene is TRBJ2-2, the V gene TRBV7-8; 7 bases match TRBD2. The CDR3 spans 20 residues. Trimming took 3 bases from V and 7 from J; bases not matched to a gene: 23. Germline V lookup: CDR1 SGHVS, CDR2 FQNEAQ.

A remark on this clone: This same CDR3 is encoded by further DNA sequences in the sample. The chain links TRBV21-1 to TRBJ2-3; TRBD2 is the table's D call and was not checked against the DNA. TRBV21-1 constitutes a pseudogene. The CDR3 covers 14 residues. The CDR3 region has the DNA TGTGCCAGCAGCCGTGGCGGAGGGTCGCATACGCAGTATTTT. Its translation: CASSRGGGSHTQYF.

This chain uses TRBV7-8 with TRBJ1-6; a weak D match, TRBD1 (5 bases). Trimming removed 0 bases at V and 15 bases at J, with 12 bases between. CDR1 is SGHVS, CDR2 FQNEAQ, per germline. This CDR3 comprises 13 residues. The chain's CDR3 is CASSLARGSRLHF. The CDR3 nucleotides read TGTGCCAGCAGCTTAGCTCGGGGGTCTCGCCTCCACTTT.

The chain employs TRBV7-2 and TRBJ2-5; 9 bases are a match to TRBD2. Germline CDR1 is SGHTA and CDR2 is FQGNSA. The CDR3 is 15 amino acids. Trimming cost V 7 bases and J 5 bases; bases outside gene matches: 11. CDR3 residues: CASTPQRGAVETQYF. The CDR3 DNA reads as TGTGCCAGCACCCCCCAGCGGGGGGCCGTTGAGACCCAGTACTTC.

This clone came up once. The CDR3: CASSFSGRDTQYF. The CDR3 nucleotides read TGTGCCAGCAGCTTCAGCGGCAGGGATACGCAGTATTTT. V is TRBV7-2 and J is TRBJ2-3, with D possibly matching TRBD2 (5 bases). The length of the CDR3 is 13 residues. From germline, CDR1 is SGHTA and CDR2 FQGNSA. Trimming pared 3 bases from V and 6 bases from J, leaving 10 bases between.

V gene TRBV4-1 combines with J gene TRBJ2-7; TRBD2 agrees at 9 bases. The length of the CDR3 is 16 residues. The V segment lost 4 bases and the J segment 0 bases; nucleotides outside the gene matches: 7. From germline, CDR1 is MGHRA and CDR2 YSYEKL. The CDR3 DNA sequence: TGCGCCAGCAGCCCAATCGAGCGGGGGGCCTCCTACGAGCAGTACTTC. Translated: CASSPIERGASYEQYF.

The V call is TRBV6-1, the J call TRBJ2-1; D may be TRBD2 (5 bases). Germline V gives CDR1 MNHNS, CDR2 SASEGT. V lost 2 bases to trimming and J lost 0 bases, with 8 bases between them. The CDR3 covers 15 residues. For the CDR3, the DNA is TGTGCCAGCAGTGAAACTGGGAGCTCCTACAATGAGCAGTTCTTC. This translates into CASSETGSSYNEQFF.

The J gene is TRBJ2-7, the V gene TRBV18; perhaps TRBD2 as D (5 bases). The CDR3 has 14 amino acids. The ends were cut back, 0 bases at V and 3 bases at J, with 9 bases in the middle. Germline values: CDR1 KGHSH, CDR2 LQKENI. The CDR3 DNA follows: TGTGCCAGCTCACCACCGGGCGGGTACTACGAGCAGTACTTC. Protein sequence: CASSPPGGYYEQYF.

This clone was seen more than once but under ten times. The CDR3: CASSLDSGAGNTIYF. Written as DNA, the CDR3 is TGCGCCAGCAGCTTGGACTCAGGGGCTGGAAACACCATATATTTT. The V call is TRBV5-1, the J call TRBJ1-3; weak D call: TRBD1 (6 bases). The length of the CDR3 is 15 residues. Trimming took off 0 bases at V and 2 bases at J, with 9 bases between the two ends. Germline assignment: CDR1 SGHRS and CDR2 YFSETQ.

The V and J genes are TRBV19 and TRBJ2-1, with 10 bases lining up with TRBD2. V was pared by 5 bases and J by 3 bases, with 10 bases of the junction left unmatched. The CDR3 covers 17 residues. In germline, CDR1 is LNHDA, CDR2 SQIVND (reference sequence). CDR3 DNA: TGTGCCAGTAGTGCCCGGCTACTAGCGGGACACTACAATGAGCAGTTCTTC. Residues: CASSARLLAGHYNEQFF.

This sequence joins TRBV18 and TRBJ2-5, with 9 positions matching TRBD1. The J call may be in error: the DNA end matches TRBJ2-7 better. Germline assignment: CDR1 KGHSH and CDR2 LQKENI. The CDR3 is made up of 13 amino acids. Here the CDR3 DNA reads TGTGCCAGCTCACCGGGACAGGGTATCGAGCAGTACTTC. It is translated as CASSPGQGIEQYF.

The rearrangement joins TRBV7-6 to TRBJ2-1; 9 bases match TRBD1. The ends lost 5 bases at V and 4 bases at J; junction bases unmatched: 9. CDR1 SGHVS and CDR2 FNYEAQ come from the germline V gene. This CDR3 comprises 16 residues. For the CDR3, the DNA is TGTGCCAGCAGCGCCGACCGGGACAGGGTTTACAATGAGCAGTTCTTC. This gives the protein CASSADRDRVYNEQFF.

The J gene is TRBJ1-6, the V gene TRBV6-6; D perhaps matches TRBD1 (5 bases). The CDR3 loop spans 15 amino acids. In germline, CDR1 is MNHNY, CDR2 SVGAGI (reference sequence). V lost 7 bases, J lost 7 bases, and 17 bases lay in between. The CDR3 DNA follows: TGTGCCAGCACGTCTACGGGGGAAGTAAATTCACCCCTCCACTTT. The encoded protein is CASTSTGEVNSPLHF.

In its sample, this clone was seen a few times. The chain is built from TRBV29-1 and TRBJ1-2; the match to TRBD1 covers 9 bases. After removal of 7 bases from V and 3 bases from J, the junction contained 6 bases not matched to a gene. This CDR3 comprises 13 residues. Germline CDR1 and CDR2: SQVTM and ANQGSEA. The DNA for the CDR3 is TGCAGCGCCCCGGACAGGGGTGACTATGGCTACACCTTC. Encoded protein: CSAPDRGDYGYTF.

This clone occurred a few times. This chain uses TRBV5-5 with TRBJ1-1, with TRBD1 identical over 7 bases. With V trimmed by 1 base and J by 13 bases, 4 bases remained unmatched. Germline V gives CDR1 SGHKS, CDR2 YYEKEE (reference sequence). The CDR3 extends over 11 amino acids. The DNA for the CDR3 is TGTGCCAGCAGCTTGCGGCAGGGGGGTTTCTTT. Its protein product is CASSLRQGGFF.

This chain joins TRBV28 and TRBJ1-3; a weak D match, TRBD1 (6 bases). CDR1 and CDR2 from the germline V gene are MDHEN and SYDVKM. V was cut by 5 bases and J by 0 bases, with 20 bases left in between. The CDR3 runs 18 residues. The CDR3 here is CASSPTGGGYYSGNTIYF. The CDR3, as DNA: TGTGCCAGCAGTCCGACAGGTGGGGGTTACTACTCTGGAAACACCATATATTTT.

This chain joins TRBV10-2 and TRBJ2-7; 7 bases align to TRBD1. The J segment lost 2 bases and the V segment lost 5 bases, leaving 6 bases of the junction unmatched. CDR3 length: 14 amino acids. CDR1 is WSHSY, CDR2 SAAADI, per germline. The CDR3 sequence: CASSYDREPYEQYF. The CDR3 DNA reads as TGCGCCAGCAGTTACGACAGGGAACCCTACGAGCAGTACTTC.

The chain carries TRBV7-8 and TRBJ1-1; TRBD1 might be the D (5 bases). The V gene's germline CDR1 is SGHVS and CDR2 FQNEAQ. This CDR3 has 16 amino acids. V lost 2 bases, J lost 5 bases, and 18 bases lay in between. In DNA form, the CDR3 reads TGTGCCAGCAGCTTAATGGATTCGCAGGGCTGGACTGAAGCTTTCTTT. This codes for CASSLMDSQGWTEAFF.

On this clone: An end of the junction does not agree with germline; a read error may underlie this. The rearrangement links TRBV7-9 to TRBJ2-3; 9 nucleotides line up with TRBD1. The V gene's germline CDR1 is SEHNR and CDR2 FQNEAQ (reference sequence). There are 13 residues in the CDR3. This chain's CDR3 is CSSSADRGTTQYF. For the CDR3, the DNA is TGTTCCAGCAGCGCGGACAGGGGAACTACGCAGTATTTT.

To note about this clone: An end of the junction differs from the germline gene, which may be a read error. The chain employs TRBV7-9 and TRBJ2-7, with D possibly TRBD1 on 5 matching bases. CDR1 and CDR2 (germline): SEHNR, FQNEAQ (reference sequence). The CDR3 extends over 15 amino acids. The CDR3 loop is CSSSHRVGALYEQYF. DNA of the CDR3: TGTTCCAGCAGCCATCGGGTAGGGGCCCTTTACGAGCAGTACTTC.

This clone was observed a single time. Germline is not matched at one junction end, which may reflect a read error. The V call is TRBV18, the J call TRBJ1-1, with 7 bases that match TRBD1. Per germline, CDR1 KGHSH and CDR2 LQKENI. The CDR3 runs to 15 residues. CDR3 residues: CASSPERHRGEGLLF. CDR3 DNA sequence: TGTGCCAGCTCACCGGAGAGACACAGGGGTGAAGGGCTCCTCTTT. Full variable domain (outside the CDR3, taken from reference TRBV18 and TRBJ1-1): NAGVMQNPRHLVRRRGQEARLRCSPMKGHSHVYWYRQLPEEGLKFMVYLQKENIIDESGMPKERFSAEFPKEGPSILRIQQVVRGDSAAYFCASSPERHRGEGLLFGQGTRLTVV.